A selection of T cell receptor beta chains follows, all from one sample in a study of blood T cell repertoires in COVID-19. Generated by immunoSEQ multiplex PCR, the TCRdb table keeps only in-frame clones and is missing some. The sample shows 250,000 to 400,000 clones, about 90% of them seen only once. The sequenced sample was peripheral blood. The receptors shown here come from a woman in her thirties with COVID-19, enrolled during active disease. Each CDR3 is given with its conserved first and last residue. Each record gives: clone size, J gene, V gene, D gene, CDR3 protein, CDR3 DNA. D genes are given only for firm matches. The listing skips clone size in some rows; elsewhere it reads once, few, many or a size class.

abundance: NA; j_gene: TRBJ2-7; v_gene: TRBV7-3; d_gene: TRBD2; CDR3aa: CASSLIRGDEQYF; CDR3nt: TGTGCCAGCAGCTTAATTCGGGGGGACGAGCAGTACTTC
abundance: NA; j_gene: TRBJ2-1; v_gene: TRBV5-4; d_gene: TRBD2; CDR3aa: CASSLAGVGEQFF; CDR3nt: TGTGCCAGCAGCCTAGCGGGAGTCGGTGAGCAGTTCTTC
abundance: NA; j_gene: TRBJ1-1; v_gene: TRBV19; d_gene: NA; CDR3aa: CATRQTSEAFF; CDR3nt: TGTGCCACACGACAGACTTCTGAAGCTTTCTTT
abundance: NA; j_gene: TRBJ1-6; v_gene: TRBV19; d_gene: NA; CDR3aa: CASSTLGVRDSPLHF; CDR3nt: TGTGCCAGTAGTACCCTCGGGGTGCGGGATTCACCCCTCCACTTT
abundance: NA; j_gene: TRBJ2-1; v_gene: TRBV5-4; d_gene: NA; CDR3aa: CASSFNRAYNEQFF; CDR3nt: TGTGCCAGCAGCTTTAACCGGGCCTACAATGAGCAGTTCTTC
abundance: NA; j_gene: TRBJ2-7; v_gene: TRBV20-1; d_gene: TRBD2; CDR3aa: CSASKLAGGSYEQYF; CDR3nt: TGCAGTGCTAGTAAACTAGCGGGAGGATCCTACGAGCAGTACTTC
abundance: many; j_gene: TRBJ1-1; v_gene: TRBV7-6; d_gene: NA; CDR3aa: CASSPTGLNTEAFF; CDR3nt: TGTGCCAGCAGCCCTACAGGATTGAACACTGAAGCTTTCTTT
abundance: NA; j_gene: TRBJ1-2; v_gene: TRBV7-9; d_gene: NA; CDR3aa: CASSLNRLDYGYTF; CDR3nt: TGTGCCAGCAGCTTAAACAGGTTGGACTATGGCTACACCTTC
abundance: NA; j_gene: TRBJ2-7; v_gene: TRBV21-1; d_gene: NA; CDR3aa: CASSPRQGTDEQYF; CDR3nt: TGTGCCAGCAGCCCGCGACAGGGGACCGACGAGCAGTACTTC
abundance: NA; j_gene: TRBJ2-5; v_gene: TRBV6-1; d_gene: NA; CDR3aa: CASSDRGEWETQYF; CDR3nt: TGTGCCAGCAGTGACAGGGGGGAGTGGGAGACCCAGTACTTC
abundance: NA; j_gene: TRBJ1-1; v_gene: TRBV5-1; d_gene: NA; CDR3aa: CASSLVTRGAFGTEAFF; CDR3nt: TGCGCCAGCAGCTTGGTAACCAGGGGCGCGTTCGGGACTGAAGCTTTCTTT
abundance: NA; j_gene: TRBJ2-5; v_gene: TRBV7-2; d_gene: NA; CDR3aa: CASSLGRGGVETQYF; CDR3nt: TGTGCCAGCAGCTTAGGAAGGGGCGGTGTGGAGACCCAGTACTTC
abundance: NA; j_gene: TRBJ2-7; v_gene: TRBV19; d_gene: TRBD1; CDR3aa: CASSNPGTGTYEQYF; CDR3nt: TGTGCCAGTAGTAATCCCGGGACAGGGACCTACGAGCAGTACTTC
abundance: NA; j_gene: TRBJ2-5; v_gene: TRBV6-6; d_gene: NA; CDR3aa: CASSYLSRGKTQYF; CDR3nt: TGTGCCAGCAGTTACCTTTCCAGGGGAAAAACCCAGTACTTC
abundance: NA; j_gene: TRBJ1-1; v_gene: TRBV27; d_gene: NA; CDR3aa: CASSSGLGTEAFF; CDR3nt: TGTGCCAGCAGTTCGGGGTTGGGCACTGAAGCTTTCTTT
abundance: once; j_gene: TRBJ2-7; v_gene: TRBV27; d_gene: TRBD1; CDR3aa: CASSRTGYEQYF; CDR3nt: TGTGCCAGCAGCCGGACAGGGTACGAGCAGTACTTC
abundance: NA; j_gene: TRBJ1-2; v_gene: TRBV30; d_gene: NA; CDR3aa: CAWSVQGPGYTF; CDR3nt: TGTGCCTGGAGTGTACAGGGACCCGGCTACACCTTC
abundance: NA; j_gene: TRBJ2-1; v_gene: TRBV7-3; d_gene: TRBD2; CDR3aa: CASSLNGGSGRVRNEQFF; CDR3nt: TGTGCCAGCAGCTTAAACGGAGGGAGCGGGAGAGTCAGGAATGAGCAGTTCTTC
abundance: NA; j_gene: TRBJ2-4; v_gene: TRBV2; d_gene: TRBD1; CDR3aa: CASSATQGLLKGNIQYF; CDR3nt: TGTGCCAGCAGTGCGACACAGGGGCTGCTTAAGGGAAACATTCAGTACTTC
abundance: NA; j_gene: TRBJ1-2; v_gene: TRBV28; d_gene: TRBD1; CDR3aa: CASSIGQGNYGYTF; CDR3nt: TGTGCCAGCAGTATTGGACAGGGGAACTATGGCTACACCTTC
abundance: NA; j_gene: TRBJ1-4; v_gene: TRBV18; d_gene: NA; CDR3aa: CASSPRGGAATNEKLFF; CDR3nt: TGTGCCAGCTCACCACGAGGCGGTGCTGCAACTAATGAAAAACTGTTTTTT
abundance: NA; j_gene: TRBJ1-2; v_gene: TRBV7-3; d_gene: TRBD1; CDR3aa: CASSFEPGQGSRYTF; CDR3nt: TGTGCCAGCAGCTTCGAACCGGGACAGGGGTCGCGCTACACCTTC
abundance: once; j_gene: TRBJ1-1; v_gene: TRBV18; d_gene: TRBD1; CDR3aa: CASSFGTGLNTEAFF; CDR3nt: TGTGCCAGCTCATTCGGGACAGGGCTGAACACTGAAGCTTTCTTT
abundance: NA; j_gene: TRBJ2-7; v_gene: TRBV10-3; d_gene: TRBD1; CDR3aa: CAISGGRDRDF; CDR3nt: TGTGCCATCAGTGGTGGTAGGGACAGGGACTTC
abundance: NA; j_gene: TRBJ2-7; v_gene: TRBV19; d_gene: NA; CDR3aa: CASRPFYGFDEQYF; CDR3nt: TGTGCCAGCCGCCCTTTCTACGGTTTCGACGAGCAGTACTTC
abundance: NA; j_gene: TRBJ2-1; v_gene: TRBV2; d_gene: TRBD2; CDR3aa: CASSTLAGGRLNNEQFF; CDR3nt: TGTGCCAGCAGCACACTAGCGGGAGGGCGTCTGAACAATGAGCAGTTCTTC
abundance: NA; j_gene: TRBJ1-2; v_gene: TRBV2; d_gene: TRBD1; CDR3aa: CASTWTGGSGYTF; CDR3nt: TGTGCCAGCACTTGGACAGGGGGCAGTGGCTACACCTTC
abundance: once; j_gene: TRBJ2-1; v_gene: TRBV7-3; d_gene: TRBD2; CDR3aa: CASSNGLAGGVEQFF; CDR3nt: TGTGCCAGCAGCAATGGACTAGCGGGAGGAGTTGAGCAGTTCTTC
abundance: NA; j_gene: TRBJ2-3; v_gene: TRBV27; d_gene: NA; CDR3aa: CASSSRAGTDTQYF; CDR3nt: TGTGCCAGCAGTTCCCGAGCGGGCACAGATACGCAGTATTTT
abundance: NA; j_gene: TRBJ1-1; v_gene: TRBV9; d_gene: TRBD1; CDR3aa: CASSAGGGRNTEAFF; CDR3nt: TGTGCCAGCAGCGCAGGGGGCGGACGGAACACTGAAGCTTTCTTT
abundance: NA; j_gene: TRBJ1-1; v_gene: TRBV3-1/TRBV3-2; d_gene: TRBD1; CDR3aa: CASSPTGIDTEAFF; CDR3nt: TGTGCCAGCAGCCCGACAGGGATTGACACTGAAGCTTTCTTT
abundance: few; j_gene: TRBJ1-1; v_gene: TRBV30; d_gene: NA; CDR3aa: CAWSDGNTEAFF; CDR3nt: TGTGCCTGGAGTGACGGGAACACTGAAGCTTTCTTT
abundance: NA; j_gene: TRBJ2-6; v_gene: TRBV3-1/TRBV3-2; d_gene: NA; CDR3aa: CASSRNVVRGGGANVLTF; CDR3nt: TGTGCCAGCAGCCGAAACGTAGTTAGGGGAGGAGGGGCCAACGTCCTGACTTTC
abundance: NA; j_gene: TRBJ2-1; v_gene: TRBV11-2; d_gene: TRBD2; CDR3aa: CASSLDGSGSKGFYNEQFF; CDR3nt: TGTGCCAGCAGCTTAGATGGTAGCGGGAGTAAAGGGTTCTACAATGAGCAGTTCTTC
abundance: NA; j_gene: TRBJ1-1; v_gene: TRBV14; d_gene: NA; CDR3aa: CASSPINRVTEAFF; CDR3nt: TGTGCCAGCAGCCCCATAAACAGGGTCACAGAAGCTTTCTTT
abundance: NA; j_gene: TRBJ1-6; v_gene: TRBV27; d_gene: NA; CDR3aa: CASSLSRGFNSPLHF; CDR3nt: TGTGCCAGCAGTTTATCGCGGGGATTTAATTCACCCCTCCACTTT
abundance: NA; j_gene: TRBJ2-1; v_gene: TRBV11-3; d_gene: NA; CDR3aa: CASSQEGSSSNEQFF; CDR3nt: TGTGCCAGCAGCCAGGAGGGCTCTTCTTCCAATGAGCAGTTCTTC
abundance: NA; j_gene: TRBJ1-1; v_gene: TRBV29-1; d_gene: TRBD1; CDR3aa: CSVKGQGAYTEAFF; CDR3nt: TGCAGCGTTAAGGGACAGGGGGCCTACACTGAAGCTTTCTTT
abundance: once; j_gene: TRBJ2-2; v_gene: TRBV9; d_gene: NA; CDR3aa: CASSVQGGPGELFF; CDR3nt: TGTGCCAGCAGCGTACAGGGGGGACCCGGGGAGCTGTTTTTT
abundance: NA; j_gene: TRBJ1-4; v_gene: TRBV10-2; d_gene: TRBD1; CDR3aa: CASSDPGQPIEKLFF; CDR3nt: TGCGCCAGCAGTGATCCGGGACAGCCGATTGAAAAACTGTTTTTT
abundance: NA; j_gene: TRBJ1-5; v_gene: TRBV3-1/TRBV3-2; d_gene: TRBD1; CDR3aa: CASSKQGQGQPQHF; CDR3nt: TGTGCCAGCAGCAAACAGGGGCAGGGGCAGCCCCAGCATTTT
abundance: NA; j_gene: TRBJ1-5; v_gene: TRBV9; d_gene: NA; CDR3aa: CASSVGISNQPQHF; CDR3nt: TGTGCCAGCAGCGTCGGTATCAGCAATCAGCCCCAGCATTTT
abundance: NA; j_gene: TRBJ2-1; v_gene: TRBV18; d_gene: NA; CDR3aa: CASSPPSPQTVYNEQFF; CDR3nt: TGTGCCAGCTCACCCCCGAGTCCTCAGACAGTCTACAATGAGCAGTTCTTC
abundance: NA; j_gene: TRBJ1-2; v_gene: TRBV5-1; d_gene: TRBD1; CDR3aa: CASGGQDAANYGYTF; CDR3nt: TGCGCCAGCGGGGGACAGGACGCTGCTAACTATGGCTACACCTTC
abundance: NA; j_gene: TRBJ1-6; v_gene: TRBV30; d_gene: NA; CDR3aa: CAWSEGAHSPLHF; CDR3nt: TGTGCCTGGAGTGAAGGGGCTCATTCACCCCTCCACTTT
abundance: NA; j_gene: TRBJ1-1; v_gene: TRBV11-1; d_gene: TRBD1; CDR3aa: CASRAQGATEAFF; CDR3nt: TGTGCCAGCAGAGCCCAGGGGGCCACTGAAGCTTTCTTT
abundance: NA; j_gene: TRBJ2-3; v_gene: TRBV4-1; d_gene: NA; CDR3aa: CASSQVLSTDTQYF; CDR3nt: TGCGCCAGCAGCCAAGTCCTGAGCACAGATACGCAGTATTTT
abundance: once; j_gene: TRBJ2-7; v_gene: TRBV29-1; d_gene: TRBD1; CDR3aa: CSVEPGTVDDEQYF; CDR3nt: TGCAGCGTTGAACCCGGGACAGTAGACGACGAGCAGTACTTC